These 25 T cell receptor beta chains were sequenced from one sample in a study of blood T cells in healthy people across ages. With a J-beta primer mix and a sample-barcoded 5' primer, a second PCR ran roughly 6 to 11 cycles. TCRdb re-called the 5' RACE reads through MiXCR, storing one row per CDR3 protein. The table has hundreds of thousands of distinct CDR3 sequences, roughly 25% seen once; the top ten hold 9.4%. The sample was also linked to a second study, of T cells of mothers and their children.

The sequencing input was blood. These receptors came from a boy aged 5-17 years in good health.

The chain has TRBV12-3 or TRBV12-4 and TRBJ2-1; 8 nucleotides agree with TRBD2. J gave up 0 bases and V 6 bases, and 7 bases lay outside the gene matches. The CDR3 contains 16 residues. CDR3 protein: CASREALADSYNEQFF. The CDR3, as DNA: TGTGCCAGCAGGGAGGCACTAGCGGACTCCTACAATGAGCAGTTCTTC.

In this sample, this clonotype turned up a few times. The rearrangement uses TRBV6-5 and TRBJ2-5, with TRBD1 matching over 8 bases. Germline values: CDR1 MNHEY, CDR2 SVGAGI. After removal of 5 bases from V and 2 bases from J, the junction contained 7 bases not matched to a gene. The CDR3 spans 15 residues. The CDR3: CASSRHWTGQETQYF. The CDR3 bases are TGTGCCAGCAGTCGACACTGGACAGGGCAAGAGACCCAGTACTTC.

This chain links TRBV28 with TRBJ2-7; 10 bases fit TRBD2. In germline, CDR1 is MDHEN, CDR2 SYDVKM. Trimming took 0 bases from V and 6 from J; bases not matched to a gene: 5. This CDR3 comprises 15 residues. CDR3 bases: TGTGCCAGCAGTTTATGGGGACTAGCGTCAATCGAGCAGTACTTC. Its protein product is CASSLWGLASIEQYF.

The rearrangement uses TRBV6-6 and TRBJ2-1; 7 bases are a match to TRBD1. Germline assignment: CDR1 MNHNY and CDR2 SVGAGI (reference sequence). Trimming cost V 8 bases and J 2 bases; bases outside gene matches: 6. The CDR3 is 14 residues long. The CDR3 nucleotides are TGTGCCAGCGTTCACAGGGGCCCCTACAATGAGCAGTTCTTC. Translating it yields CASVHRGPYNEQFF.

This clonotype was picked up a small number of times. The chain combines TRBV19 with TRBJ2-5; 10 positions agree with TRBD2. CDR1 is LNHDA and CDR2 is SQIVND in the germline V gene (reference sequence). This CDR3 has 15 residues. The junction had 8 bases not matched to a gene; V was cut back by 5 bases and J by 5 bases. The CDR3 DNA sequence: TGTGCCAGTAGTCTTCGGACAGCGGGAGGGGAGACCCAGTACTTC. As protein: CASSLRTAGGETQYF.

This clonotype was seen a handful of times. V and J are TRBV29-1 and TRBJ2-7; D may be TRBD2 (6 bases). Germline CDR1 and CDR2: SQVTM and ANQGSEA. The CDR3 sequence is 14 residues long. V lost 3 bases to trimming and J lost 3 bases, with 15 bases between them. CDR3 protein: CSVEGGDGYYEQYF. CDR3 nucleotide sequence: TGCAGCGTTGAGGGGGGAGACGGTTACTACGAGCAGTACTTC.

This clonotype showed up just a few times. This chain joins TRBV29-1 and TRBJ1-4; no reliable D call. V gave up 8 bases and J gave up 6 bases, with 13 bases separating them. Germline V lookup: CDR1 SQVTM, CDR2 ANQGSEA. The CDR3 is 12 residues long. CDR3 sequence (DNA): TGCAGCTTCTCGGGGTTCGATGAAAAACTGTTTTTT. Encoded protein: CSFSGFDEKLFF.

CDR3 in amino acids: CASSLVSFPETQYF. The CDR3 DNA reads TGTGCCAGCAGCTTAGTCTCTTTTCCGGAGACCCAGTACTTC. The rearrangement joins TRBV7-9 to TRBJ2-5; D is unclear. There are 14 residues in the CDR3. Germline V gene sequence: CDR1 SEHNR, CDR2 FQNEAQ (reference sequence). With 1 base removed from V and 5 bases from J, the gap between germline ends came to 11 bases.

This clonotype was seen a handful of times. The chain combines TRBV29-1 with TRBJ2-1; D call uncertain. This CDR3 region has 11 residues. V lost 4 bases, J lost 5 bases, and 6 bases lay in between. Germline CDR1 SQVTM, CDR2 ANQGSEA. The CDR3 DNA reads as TGCAGCGTTGTACGGAACAATGAGCAGTTCTTC. This sequence encodes CSVVRNNEQFF.

The V and J genes are TRBV28 and TRBJ2-7, with TRBD2 identical over 7 bases. V lost 7 bases and J lost 4; bases outside the gene matches: 10. The germline V gene encodes CDR1 MDHEN and CDR2 SYDVKM. CDR3 length: 14 amino acids. CDR3 in DNA: TGTGCCAGCACGGCCAGCGGGAAGGGTTACGAGCAGTACTTC. Translating it yields CASTASGKGYEQYF.

This chain links TRBV29-1 with TRBJ2-1; 9 nucleotides agree with TRBD2. Trimming cost V 3 bases and J 4 bases; bases outside gene matches: 4. This CDR3 region has 14 residues. CDR1 is SQVTM and CDR2 is ANQGSEA in the germline V gene. CDR3 coding DNA: TGCAGCGTTGAGTTGCTAGCGGGGTACAATGAGCAGTTCTTC. Its protein is CSVELLAGYNEQFF.

The gene calls are TRBV20-1 and TRBJ2-5; 12 bases map to TRBD2. J lost 1 base, V lost 2 bases, and 5 bases had no gene match. The CDR3 loop spans 16 amino acids. Germline V gene sequence: CDR1 DFQATT, CDR2 SNEGSKA (reference sequence). The CDR3 coding sequence is TGCAGTGCTAGATCTTGGACTAGCGGGGTCCAAGAGACCCAGTACTTC. Residues: CSARSWTSGVQETQYF.

This clonotype was seen at least ten times. This rearrangement joins TRBV5-1 to TRBJ1-2; no firm D call. V was shortened by 0 bases and J by 3 bases, with 6 bases between the two germline ends. The CDR3 totals 13 residues. The V gene's germline CDR1 is SGHRS and CDR2 YFSETQ. As DNA, the CDR3 is TGCGCCAGCAGCTTGGACGGGTACTATGGCTACACCTTC. Its translation: CASSLDGYYGYTF.

CDR3 in amino acids: CASGGTGNYEQYF. The CDR3 DNA reads TGCGCCAGCGGCGGGACAGGGAACTACGAGCAGTACTTC. This rearrangement joins TRBV5-1 to TRBJ2-7; 9 nucleotides line up with TRBD1. Germline-derived CDR1 and CDR2 are SGHRS and YFSETQ. The CDR3 extends over 13 amino acids. V lost 7 bases to trimming and J lost 3 bases; unmatched junction nucleotides: 5.

The chain links TRBV29-1 to TRBJ2-3; TRBD2 agrees at 11 bases. The CDR3 has 15 amino acids. V was clipped by 6 bases and J by 2 bases; unmatched bases: 7. Germline V lookup: CDR1 SQVTM, CDR2 ANQGSEA. The CDR3 region has the DNA TGCAGCGTATCGCAACTAGCGGGAGCCACAGATACGCAGTATTTT. Amino acid sequence: CSVSQLAGATDTQYF.

This clonotype was found a few times. This sequence joins TRBV14 and TRBJ2-5; D may be TRBD1 (5 bases). Germline V gene lookup returns CDR1 SGHDN and CDR2 FVKESK. The V and J ends lost 1 base and 2 bases respectively, with 11 bases between them. The CDR3 runs 15 residues. CDR3 sequence: CASSQVGQKQETQYF. CDR3 in DNA: TGTGCCAGCAGCCAAGTGGGGCAGAAACAAGAGACCCAGTACTTC.

On this clonotype itself: A junction end diverges from the germline sequence, so it may reflect a read error. This rearrangement joins TRBV11-1 to TRBJ1-5; maybe TRBD1 (5 bases). The CDR3 is 14 amino acids. Germline V lookup: CDR1 SGHAT, CDR2 FQDESV (reference sequence). The CDR3 DNA sequence: TGTGCCATCAGCCCTCAGACAGAAAATCAGCCCCAGCATTTT. It codes for CAISPQTENQPQHF.

V usage is TRBV29-1 and J usage is TRBJ2-7; 10 bases are a match to TRBD1. Per the germline V gene, CDR1 is SQVTM and CDR2 is ANQGSEA. The CDR3 is made up of 14 amino acids. The ends lost 7 bases at V and 11 bases at J; junction bases unmatched: 17. CDR3 in amino acids: CSARTGGIVNGEYF. CDR3 nucleotides: TGCAGCGCGAGGACAGGGGGTATCGTAAATGGGGAGTACTTC.

This clonotype was picked up a small number of times. The chain couples TRBV29-1 to TRBJ2-7; D possibly corresponds to TRBD1 (6 bases). CDR1 is SQVTM, CDR2 ANQGSEA, per germline. This CDR3 spans 14 amino acids. V gave up 0 bases and J gave up 4 bases, with 13 bases separating them. CDR3 nucleotide sequence: TGCAGCGTTGAAGATCCCCGCAGGGGTTACGAGCAGTACTTC. Amino acids: CSVEDPRRGYEQYF.

This clonotype has a handful of counts. The chain is built from TRBV6-5 and TRBJ2-5, with 11 positions matching TRBD2. The V segment lost 7 bases and the J segment 5 bases; nucleotides outside the gene matches: 12. CDR3 length: 16 residues. Germline V gene lookup returns CDR1 MNHEY and CDR2 SVGAGI. DNA for the CDR3: TGTGCCAGCACCCCAGGGCTAGCGGGGGGACTGGAGACCCAGTACTTC. This translates into CASTPGLAGGLETQYF.

This sequence joins TRBV7-3 and TRBJ1-1, with D unclear. The ends were cut back, 6 bases at V and 6 bases at J, with 17 bases in the middle. Germline loops: CDR1 SGHTA, CDR2 FQGTGA. The CDR3 spans 14 residues. As DNA, the CDR3 is TGTGCCAGCAGTCCCGGAGTATCCTATCCTGAAGCTTTCTTT. It encodes CASSPGVSYPEAFF.

There are a few counts of this clonotype. The J gene is TRBJ2-5, the V gene TRBV5-3; possibly TRBD1 for D (5 bases). The assigned J gene may be wrong: the sequence end matches TRBJ2-1 better. TRBV5-3 is marked as an open reading frame, function uncertain. CDR3 length: 17 amino acids. CDR3 sequence reads: CARSHGRRQLSYNEQFF. The CDR3 DNA is TGTGCCAGAAGTCACGGACGTAGACAGCTTAGCTACAATGAGCAGTTCTTC.

The gene calls are TRBV11-3 and TRBJ2-2, with a tentative D call TRBD2 (5 bases). Germline V gene sequence: CDR1 SGHNT, CDR2 YENEEA. This CDR3 comprises 14 residues. V was trimmed by 1 base and J by 5 bases, leaving 8 bases between them. CDR3 bases: TGTGCCAGCAGCTTAGGACGAGGGACCGGGGAGCTGTTTTTT. Its protein product is CASSLGRGTGELFF.

The rearrangement links TRBV9 to TRBJ2-1; 10 nucleotides line up with TRBD2. The tail of the sequence fits TRBJ2-7 better, so the J call may be wrong. CDR3 length: 14 amino acids. Germline CDR1 is SGDLS and CDR2 is YYNGEE. The CDR3: CASSAGLAEGEQYF. CDR3 bases: TGTGCCAGCAGCGCAGGACTAGCGGAAGGCGAGCAGTACTTC.

This clonotype was recorded a few times. The CDR3 spells CSATGPGTPFAQYF. The CDR3 DNA reads as TGCAGCGCGACGGGCCCCGGGACCCCGTTCGCCCAGTACTTC. The chain carries TRBV29-1 and TRBJ2-5; TRBD1 or TRBD2 may be the D gene (5 bases each). The CDR3 length is 14 residues. V lost 7 bases to trimming and J lost 9 bases, with 24 bases between them. Germline assignment: CDR1 SQVTM and CDR2 ANQGSEA. Drawing the rest from reference TRBV29-1 and TRBJ2-5, the complete variable domain is SAVISQKPSRDICQRGTSLTIQCQVDSQVTMMFWYRQQPGQSLTLIATANQGSEATYESGFVIDKFPISRPNLTFSTLTVSNMSPEDSSIYLCSATGPGTPFAQYFGPGTRLLVL.